The 22 T cell receptor beta chains below all came from one sample that was sequenced in a study of early stage breast cancer tumors. Produced via immunoSEQ multiplex PCR; TCRdb's table is partial and in-frame only. The table records fewer than 75,000 clones, more than 60% of them present only once. The sequencing input was blood. Every receptor here comes from a person aged 30 to 40 with breast cancer.

This sequence joins TRBV7-9 and TRBJ2-1; 7 nucleotides align to TRBD2. Germline V gene lookup returns CDR1 SEHNR and CDR2 FQNEAQ (reference sequence). The CDR3 has 19 amino acids. The trim removed 3 bases at V and 0 bases at J, leaving 14 bases unmatched. The CDR3 reads CASSLKGTNYRSSYNEQFF. CDR3 coding DNA: TGTGCCAGCAGCTTGAAAGGGACTAACTACAGGAGCTCCTACAATGAGCAGTTCTTC.

This clone was seen once. The CDR3 DNA is TGCGCCAGCAGCTTACAGGGCGAAACCTACGAGCAGTACTTC. Amino acid sequence: CASSLQGETYEQYF. V is TRBV5-1 and J is TRBJ2-7; D possibly corresponds to TRBD1 (6 bases). The CDR3 consists of 14 residues. Looked up from germline, CDR1 is SGHRS and CDR2 is YFSETQ. V lost 2 bases and J 2 bases, leaving 11 bases between the germline ends. The whole variable domain, filled in from reference TRBV5-1 and TRBJ2-7, reads KAGVTQTPRYLIKTRGQQVTLSCSPISGHRSVSWYQQTPGQGLQFLFEYFSETQRNKGNFPGRFSGRQFSNSRSEMNVSTLELGDSALYLCASSLQGETYEQYFGPGTRLTVT.

About this clone itself: This sample also contains other DNA sequences that code for the same CDR3. The chain carries TRBV5-1 and TRBJ2-7, with unresolved D. Germline V gives CDR1 SGHRS, CDR2 YFSETQ. The CDR3 is 12 amino acids. V shed 0 bases and J shed 3 bases, with 4 bases lying between them. The CDR3 DNA reads as TGCGCCAGCAGCTTGGGAGACTACGAGCAGTACTTC. Translated, it gives CASSLGDYEQYF.

This clone was observed a single time. The chain uses TRBV27 and TRBJ1-4, with a tentative D call TRBD1 (5 bases). Germline V gives CDR1 MNHEY, CDR2 SMNVEV (reference sequence). V lost 1 base and J 8 bases, leaving 11 bases between the germline ends. The CDR3 covers 14 residues. The CDR3 nucleotides are TGTGCCAGCAGTTTATTCAGGGAGGAAGAAAAACTGTTTTTT. It specifies CASSLFREEEKLFF.

CDR3 loop: CASSLVATGGASTEAFF. In nucleotides, the CDR3 is TGTGCCAGCAGCTTAGTAGCGACAGGGGGCGCGAGCACTGAAGCTTTCTTT. The chain employs TRBV7-6 and TRBJ1-1, with 10 bases aligning to TRBD1. The germline gives CDR1 SGHVS, CDR2 FNYEAQ. V was pared by 1 base and J by 4 bases, with 9 bases of the junction left unmatched. The CDR3 runs 17 residues. Full variable domain (rest looked up from reference TRBV7-6 and TRBJ1-1): GAGVSQSPRYKVTKRGQDVALRCDPISGHVSLYWYRQALGQGPEFLTYFNYEAQQDKSGLPNDRFSAERPEGSISTLTIQRTEQRDSAMYRCASSLVATGGASTEAFFGQGTRLTVV.

The genes are TRBV5-1 and TRBJ1-4; 7 bases agree with TRBD1. CDR3 length: 18 amino acids. The V segment lost 3 bases and the J segment 0 bases; nucleotides outside the gene matches: 11. Germline values: CDR1 SGHRS, CDR2 YFSETQ. CDR3 loop: CASSSTRTGSATNEKLFF. The DNA for the CDR3 is TGCGCCAGCAGCTCAACCCGGACAGGATCCGCAACTAATGAAAAACTGTTTTTT.

The chain carries TRBV7-8 and TRBJ2-3, with D tentatively TRBD2 (6 bases). V gave up 5 bases and J gave up 2 bases, with 11 bases separating them. There are 14 residues in the CDR3. Germline CDR1 reads SGHVS; CDR2 reads FQNEAQ. CDR3 sequence reads: CASSMGRNTDTQYF. In DNA, the CDR3 is TGTGCCAGCAGCATGGGGAGGAACACAGATACGCAGTATTTT.

This rearrangement joins TRBV19 to TRBJ2-2; 7 nucleotides match TRBD2. The CDR3 is 14 amino acids. CDR1 is LNHDA and CDR2 is SQIVND in the germline V gene (reference sequence). V lost 8 bases to trimming and J lost 7 bases; unmatched junction nucleotides: 10. The CDR3 DNA follows: TGTGCCAGTTCCCACATAACTAGCGTCGGGGAGCTGTTTTTT. Protein: CASSHITSVGELFF.

The chain joins TRBV7-9 to TRBJ1-2; D gene uncertain. Looked up from germline, CDR1 is SEHNR and CDR2 is FQNEAQ (reference sequence). This CDR3 spans 16 amino acids. Trimming pared 5 bases from V and 1 base from J, leaving 17 bases between. This CDR3 is CASSHEAQPFNYGYTF. CDR3 DNA sequence: TGTGCCAGCAGCCATGAGGCACAGCCGTTTAACTATGGCTACACCTTC.

The sample holds one count of this clone. V gene TRBV6-1 combines with J gene TRBJ2-1, with 11 bases matching TRBD2. In germline, CDR1 is MNHNS, CDR2 SASEGT. The CDR3 runs to 15 residues. The ends lost 5 bases at V and 6 bases at J; junction bases unmatched: 6. The CDR3: CASSSLAGGGNEQFF. The CDR3 DNA is TGTGCCAGCAGTTCTTTAGCGGGAGGGGGCAATGAGCAGTTCTTC.

The rearrangement joins TRBV6-6 to TRBJ1-4; D is undetermined. The CDR3 consists of 13 residues. V was trimmed by 10 bases and J by 0 bases, leaving 9 bases between them. Germline V gene data show CDR1 as MNHNY and CDR2 as SVGAGI (reference sequence). CDR3 residues: CATRTTTNEKLFF. DNA for the CDR3: TGTGCCACCCGAACAACAACTAATGAAAAACTGTTTTTT.

The V gene is TRBV27, the J gene TRBJ1-3, with D unresolved. Germline assignment: CDR1 MNHEY and CDR2 SMNVEV (reference sequence). CDR3 size: 14 residues. V was pared by 2 bases and J by 3 bases, with 8 bases between. CDR3 nucleotide sequence: TGTGCCAGCAGTTTAAGGAGCAATGGAAACACCATATATTTT. This gives the protein CASSLRSNGNTIYF.

This clone was counted once. The chain recombines TRBV19 with TRBJ2-1; D might be TRBD2 (5 bases). The CDR3 sequence is 12 residues long. Trimming took 11 bases from V and 0 from J, leaving 8 bases between them. Germline V lookup: CDR1 LNHDA, CDR2 SQIVND (reference sequence). CDR3: CAAGLSYNEQFF. CDR3 in DNA: TGTGCCGCGGGTCTCTCCTACAATGAGCAGTTCTTC.

This chain links TRBV15 with TRBJ2-7, with unresolved D. Germline V lookup: CDR1 LNHNV, CDR2 YYDKDF (reference sequence). Deletions cut 1 base from V and 2 bases from J, with 12 bases between. The CDR3 extends over 15 amino acids. The DNA of the CDR3 is TGTGCCACCAGCAGAGGTTCCCCTTCCACCTACGAGCAGTACTTC. Translation: CATSRGSPSTYEQYF. Variable domain in full (rest from reference TRBV15 and TRBJ2-7): DAMVIQNPRYQVTQFGKPVTLSCSQTLNHNVMYWYQQKSSQAPKLLFHYYDKDFNNEADTPDNFQSRRPNTSFCFLDIRSPGLGDTAMYLCATSRGSPSTYEQYFGPGTRLTVT.

The rearrangement joins TRBV27 to TRBJ2-3, with D possibly being TRBD2 (6 bases). Germline V gene data show CDR1 as MNHEY and CDR2 as SMNVEV (reference sequence). V gave up 6 bases and J gave up 5 bases, with 15 bases separating them. CDR3 length: 14 amino acids. The CDR3 coding sequence is TGTGCCAGCAGGGCGGGGACTGCACGAGATACGCAGTATTTT. The encoded protein is CASRAGTARDTQYF.

The V call is TRBV5-6, the J call TRBJ1-1; D remains ambiguous. Germline CDR1 is SGHDT and CDR2 is YYEEEE. CDR3 length: 11 residues. The ends were cut back, 3 bases at V and 7 bases at J, with 7 bases in the middle. CDR3 amino acids: CASSSYHEAFF. In DNA, the CDR3 is TGTGCCAGCAGCTCGTACCATGAAGCTTTCTTT.

The rearrangement links TRBV19 to TRBJ2-3; D possibly corresponds to TRBD2 (6 bases). V lost 6 bases and J 5 bases, leaving 15 bases between the germline ends. The CDR3 contains 14 residues. The germline V gene has CDR1 LNHDA and CDR2 SQIVND (reference sequence). The CDR3 DNA sequence: TGTGCCAGTAGCGTCGGAGGGCCAGAAGATACGCAGTATTTT. Translation: CASSVGGPEDTQYF.

The CDR3 region is CASSPPGPRVGTGELFF. The CDR3 DNA is TGTGCCAGTAGCCCCCCGGGGCCTAGGGTGGGCACCGGGGAGCTGTTTTTT. This chain joins TRBV19 and TRBJ2-2; D may match TRBD1 or TRBD2 (5 bases each). Germline CDR1 LNHDA, CDR2 SQIVND (reference sequence). The CDR3 is 17 amino acids. V lost 6 bases and J lost 4, with 21 bases in between.

The V gene is TRBV19, the J gene TRBJ2-7; D is undetermined. Trimming left V 3 bases short and J 5 bases short, with 11 bases between. Germline V gene lookup returns CDR1 LNHDA and CDR2 SQIVND (reference sequence). The CDR3 runs to 13 residues. The CDR3 nucleotides read TGTGCCAGTAGTATCTATTCTCGGAACGAGCAGTACTTC. This encodes CASSIYSRNEQYF.

This clone showed up just a few times. V and J are TRBV10-3 and TRBJ1-2; the match to TRBD1 covers 8 bases. V dropped 5 bases and J dropped 8; count of bases not matched to a gene: 7. The CDR3 consists of 13 residues. Germline V CDR1 and CDR2: ENHRY, SYGVKD. DNA of the CDR3: TGTGCCATCAGTCGGACGGCAGGGGGCGGCTACACCTTC. Translating it yields CAISRTAGGGYTF.

This chain links TRBV19 with TRBJ2-7; 7 positions agree with TRBD1. The germline V gene encodes CDR1 LNHDA and CDR2 SQIVND (reference sequence). This CDR3 contains 14 residues. After removal of 4 bases from V and 3 bases from J, the junction contained 6 bases not matched to a gene. The CDR3 sequence is CASSTTGVGYEQYF. The CDR3 region has the DNA TGTGCCAGTAGTACCACAGGGGTAGGCTACGAGCAGTACTTC.

The chain is built from TRBV5-4 and TRBJ2-1; a weak D match, TRBD1 (5 bases). Deletions cut 0 bases from V and 5 bases from J, with 15 bases between. Germline values: CDR1 SGHNT, CDR2 YYREEE (reference sequence). The CDR3 contains 16 residues. As DNA, the CDR3 is TGTGCCAGCAGCTTGGCAGGGCGAATCTTCAACAATGAGCAGTTCTTC. It translates to CASSLAGRIFNNEQFF. Full variable domain (rest looked up from reference TRBV5-4 and TRBJ2-1): ETGVTQSPTHLIKTRGQQVTLRCSSQSGHNTVSWYQQALGQGPQFIFQYYREEENGRGNFPPRFSGLQFPNYSSELNVNALELDDSALYLCASSLAGRIFNNEQFFGPGTRLTVL.